Shown below are 21 T cell receptor beta chains from a single sample sequenced in a study of cytomegalovirus exposure and HLA in healthy donors. The study ran its PCR with 60 Vbeta and 13 Jbeta primers. Profiled with immunoSEQ multiplex PCR; TCRdb holds only in-frame clones, not every one. Of over 70,000 clones in the sample, approximately 80% were seen once. Sequenced: PBMCs. Every receptor here comes from a man over 45 in good health and CMV-seropositive.

V and J are TRBV7-7 and TRBJ2-2, with a tentative D call TRBD1 (7 bases). This CDR3 spans 13 amino acids. The germline V gene has CDR1 SSHAT and CDR2 FNYEAQ (reference sequence). CDR3 residues: CASGQAGTGELFF. The DNA of the CDR3 is TGTGCTAGCGGACAGGCGGGGACCGGGGAGCTGTTTTTT. Drawing the rest from reference TRBV7-7 and TRBJ2-2, the complete variable domain is GAGVSQSPRYKVTKRGQDVTLRCDPISSHATLYWYQQALGQGPEFLTYFNYEAQPDKSGLPSDRFSAERPEGSISTLTIQRTEQRDSAMYRCASGQAGTGELFFGEGSRLTVL.

The chain is built from TRBV5-8 and TRBJ2-1, with 8 positions matching TRBD1. CDR3 length: 15 amino acids. V lost 3 bases, J lost 7 bases, and 9 bases stayed unmatched. Germline V lookup: CDR1 SGHTS, CDR2 YDEGEE. CDR3 sequence: CASSSRPGGLNEQFF. For the CDR3, the DNA is TGTGCCAGCAGCTCGCGCCCAGGGGGCTTGAATGAGCAGTTCTTC.

The sample holds a few counts of this clone. This chain uses TRBV5-6 with TRBJ2-7; 10 nucleotides agree with TRBD1. Germline trimming cut 4 bases from V and 2 bases from J; bases unmatched to any gene: 3. The length of the CDR3 is 14 residues. Germline CDR1 and CDR2: SGHDT and YYEEEE. The chain's CDR3 is CASSEDRGAYEQYF. DNA for the CDR3: TGTGCCAGCAGCGAGGACAGGGGGGCCTACGAGCAGTACTTC.

J is TRBJ2-4 and V is TRBV30; 9 positions match TRBD1. Per the germline V gene, CDR1 is GTSNPN and CDR2 is SVGIG (reference sequence). The CDR3 is 14 amino acids. V lost 8 bases and J lost 0; bases outside the gene matches: 5. The CDR3 coding sequence is TGTGCCGGACAGGGGATTTCAGCCAAAAACATTCAGTACTTC. It translates to CAGQGISAKNIQYF.

In this sample, this clone turned up once. J is TRBJ1-2 and V is TRBV6-5, with 7 bases fitting TRBD1. The CDR3 has 14 amino acids. Losses at the gene ends were 6 bases for V and 0 bases for J; bases not matched to a gene: 4. Germline V gene sequence: CDR1 MNHEY, CDR2 SVGAGI. The CDR3, as DNA: TGTGCCAGCAGCCAGGGGGGCTCTAACTATGGCTACACCTTC. Its protein product is CASSQGGSNYGYTF.

This clone was picked up one time. The CDR3, as DNA: TGTGCCGAGTCTTGGGCAGGGGAAAGATTTGGTGGCTACACCTTC. It translates to CAESWAGERFGGYTF. J is TRBJ1-2 and V is TRBV27; tentatively, D is TRBD1 (6 bases). Germline CDR1 reads MNHEY; CDR2 reads SMNVEV (reference sequence). V was shortened by 11 bases and J by 7 bases, with 26 bases between the two germline ends. The CDR3 length is 15 residues.

The chain recombines TRBV6-1 with TRBJ2-3, with a possible D match to TRBD2 (5 bases). In germline, CDR1 is MNHNS, CDR2 SASEGT. Trimming left V 8 bases short and J 0 bases short, with 15 bases between. CDR3 length: 15 amino acids. This chain's CDR3 is CASSVTSGSTDTQYF. CDR3 sequence (DNA): TGTGCCAGCTCAGTAACAAGCGGTAGCACAGATACGCAGTATTTT.

This clone occurred once. The V gene is TRBV5-1, the J gene TRBJ2-5, with D maybe TRBD1 (6 bases). This CDR3 is 13 amino acids long. Trimming left V 3 bases short and J 4 bases short, with 10 bases between. Germline V gene data show CDR1 as SGHRS and CDR2 as YFSETQ. The CDR3 coding sequence is TGCGCCAGCAGCTGGTCCAGGGGAGAGACCCAGTACTTC. Protein product: CASSWSRGETQYF.

This clone came up a few times. An end of the junction differs from the germline gene, which may be a read error. The rearrangement links TRBV7-9 to TRBJ1-2; 8 positions agree with TRBD1. Germline V gene lookup returns CDR1 SEHNR and CDR2 FQNEAQ (reference sequence). This CDR3 has 17 amino acids. The CDR3 nucleotides are TGTTCCAGCAGCTTAGTTCCGGCAGGGGGCCCGAGGGATGGCTACACCTTC. It yields the protein CSSSLVPAGGPRDGYTF.

The rearrangement links TRBV25-1 to TRBJ1-5; 7 bases map to TRBD1. Germline CDR1 is MGHDK and CDR2 is SYGVNS. CDR3 size: 14 residues. The ends lost 8 bases at V and 6 bases at J; junction bases unmatched: 10. The CDR3, as DNA: TGTGCCAGCCGCTTACATCACAGGGGTCAGCCCCAGCATTTT. As protein: CASRLHHRGQPQHF. Full variable domain (remainder filled in from reference TRBV25-1 and TRBJ1-5): EADIYQTPRYLVIGTGKKITLECSQTMGHDKMYWYQQDPGMELHLIHYSYGVNSTEKGDLSSESTVSRIRTEHFPLTLESARPSHTSQYLCASRLHHRGQPQHFGDGTRLSIL.

V and J are TRBV18 and TRBJ2-7; D unclear. CDR3 length: 12 residues. Per germline, CDR1 KGHSH and CDR2 LQKENI. V lost 0 bases, J lost 6 bases, and 6 bases lay in between. The CDR3 nucleotides read TGTGCCAGCTCACCACCGTCAGGCGAGCAGTACTTC. Amino acid sequence: CASSPPSGEQYF.

J is TRBJ2-2 and V is TRBV19, with a possible D match to TRBD1 (6 bases). The CDR3 has 15 residues. The germline V and J ends were trimmed by 3 bases and 3 bases, with 11 bases remaining between them. Germline V gives CDR1 LNHDA, CDR2 SQIVND (reference sequence). The CDR3 bases are TGTGCCAGTAGTATCGATGCAGGGGACACCGGGGAGCTGTTTTTT. This sequence encodes CASSIDAGDTGELFF.

This clone was observed a few times. The chain couples TRBV19 to TRBJ2-7, with D possibly matching TRBD2 (6 bases). The CDR3 length is 12 residues. Germline CDR1 and CDR2: LNHDA and SQIVND (reference sequence). V was clipped by 4 bases and J by 3 bases, with 7 bases between them. DNA for the CDR3: TGTGCCAGTAGTACCGGGGGCTACGAGCAGTACTTC. This encodes CASSTGGYEQYF.

This rearrangement joins TRBV6-5 to TRBJ2-3, with 7 bases identical to TRBD2. This CDR3 is 14 amino acids long. With 4 bases clipped from V and 7 bases from J, the junction kept 8 bases outside the gene matches. The V gene's germline CDR1 is MNHEY and CDR2 SVGAGI. CDR3: CASSFASGFYTQYF. CDR3 DNA sequence: TGTGCCAGCAGTTTCGCTAGCGGATTCTATACGCAGTATTTT.

The chain is built from TRBV27 and TRBJ2-7, with TRBD2 identical over 7 bases. Germline V gives CDR1 MNHEY, CDR2 SMNVEV (reference sequence). V lost 3 bases to trimming and J lost 0 bases; unmatched junction nucleotides: 8. The CDR3 loop spans 16 amino acids. CDR3 sequence (DNA): TGTGCCAGCAGTTTGGGGGGGGACCTTTCCTCCTACGAGCAGTACTTC. Its translation: CASSLGGDLSSYEQYF.

This chain links TRBV6-1 with TRBJ2-1; D gene uncertain. CDR3 length: 12 amino acids. Germline CDR1 MNHNS, CDR2 SASEGT. V was clipped by 5 bases and J by 4 bases, with 6 bases between them. The CDR3 here is CASSYLYNEQFF. The CDR3 bases are TGTGCCAGCAGTTATCTGTACAATGAGCAGTTCTTC.

The chain uses TRBV4-1 and TRBJ2-5, with 11 bases aligning to TRBD2. Per the germline V gene, CDR1 is MGHRA and CDR2 is YSYEKL. This CDR3 has 16 amino acids. V lost 0 bases, J lost 4 bases, and 4 bases stayed unmatched. CDR3 sequence: CASSQEGTSGAETQYF. The DNA for the CDR3 is TGCGCCAGCAGCCAAGAGGGGACTAGCGGCGCAGAGACCCAGTACTTC.

This chain uses TRBV6-1 with TRBJ1-2; 9 bases map to TRBD1. This CDR3 spans 15 amino acids. Germline V gene lookup returns CDR1 MNHNS and CDR2 SASEGT. The V and J ends lost 4 bases and 8 bases, in that order; junction bases with no gene match: 11. CDR3 protein: CASSVDRGIMVGYTF. The CDR3, as DNA: TGTGCCAGCAGTGTGGACAGGGGAATTATGGTAGGCTACACCTTC.

The rearrangement links TRBV6-1 to TRBJ1-1, with D hard to call. CDR1 and CDR2 (germline): MNHNS, SASEGT. Trimming stripped 3 bases from V and 2 bases from J, with 13 bases between. The CDR3 has 15 residues. The CDR3 DNA reads TGTGCCAGCAGTGACCAGCCCGGGGATAACACTGAAGCTTTCTTT. Protein: CASSDQPGDNTEAFF.

The chain recombines TRBV4-2 with TRBJ2-1, with 9 bases lining up with TRBD2. Germline V CDR1 and CDR2: LGHNA, YNFKEQ. V gave up 4 bases and J gave up 6 bases; unmatched junction bases: 1. The CDR3 is 13 residues long. For the CDR3, the DNA is TGTGCCAGCAGCCTAGCGGGAGTCAATGAGCAGTTCTTC. Its protein product is CASSLAGVNEQFF.

This clone was seen a handful of times. CDR3 region: CASSPPGNEQFF. CDR3 sequence (DNA): TGTGCCAGCAGCCCCCCCGGCAATGAGCAGTTCTTC. The chain links TRBV7-9 to TRBJ2-1; D ambiguous. There are 12 residues in the CDR3. Trimming took off 5 bases at V and 6 bases at J, with 8 bases between the two ends. Germline lookup yields CDR1 SEHNR and CDR2 FQNEAQ (reference sequence).